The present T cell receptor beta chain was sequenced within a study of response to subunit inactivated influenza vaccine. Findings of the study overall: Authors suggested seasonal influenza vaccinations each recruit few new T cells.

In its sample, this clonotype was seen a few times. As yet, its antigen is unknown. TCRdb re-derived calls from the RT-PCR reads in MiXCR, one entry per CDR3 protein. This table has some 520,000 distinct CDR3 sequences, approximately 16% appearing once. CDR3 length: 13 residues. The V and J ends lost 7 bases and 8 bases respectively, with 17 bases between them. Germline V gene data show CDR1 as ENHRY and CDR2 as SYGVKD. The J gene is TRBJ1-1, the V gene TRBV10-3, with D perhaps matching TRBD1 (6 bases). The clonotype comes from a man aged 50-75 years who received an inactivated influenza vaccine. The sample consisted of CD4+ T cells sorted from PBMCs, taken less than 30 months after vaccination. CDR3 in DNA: TGTGCCATCACCGGCGGCCTTGACAGGGAAGCTTTCTTT. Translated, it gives CAITGGLDREAFF.